This record looks at one TCR beta chain sequence and its context. This specimen belongs to a study of control samples from healthy donors and cancer patients. Germline V gene sequence: CDR1 SGHRS, CDR2 YFSETQ. There are 12 residues in the CDR3. The V and J ends lost 4 bases and 8 bases respectively, with 12 bases between them. Assay: immunoSEQ multiplex PCR; the TCRdb copy retains only in-frame clones and omits some. The sample contains around 77,000 clones, almost 95% of which appear only once. What was sequenced was blood. This receptor was taken from a woman in her sixties or seventies in good health. The genes are TRBV5-1 and TRBJ1-2; possible D gene TRBD1, 6 bases. The CDR3 sequence: CASSAQGYGYTF. The CDR3 DNA follows: TGCGCCAGCAGCGCACAGGGCTACGGCTACACCTTC.